This TCR beta chain stems from a study of blood T cells in healthy people across ages. The V and J ends lost 0 bases and 6 bases respectively, with 8 bases between them. Germline values: CDR1 SGDLS, CDR2 YYNGEE. The CDR3 contains 13 residues. Then a second PCR, running about 6 to 12 cycles, was carried out with a sample-barcoded 5' primer and a J-beta primer mix. In TCRdb, the 5' RACE reads were re-called with MiXCR into one record per CDR3 protein. The table lists about 730,000 distinct CDR3 sequences, roughly 41% of them singletons, with around 20% in the top ten. Input material: blood. This receptor was taken from a woman aged 55-70 years in good health. The J gene is TRBJ2-3, the V gene TRBV9, with unresolved D. CDR3 nucleotide sequence: TGTGCCAGCAGCGTAGAAGTTCTGGATACGCAGTATTTT. Residues: CASSVEVLDTQYF.